The 16 T cell receptor beta chains in this list originate from one sample, sequenced in a study of metastatic and nonmetastatic thyroid tumors. There were no patients who had received any treatment before thyroid surgery. TCRdb re-clonotyped the PCR reads via MiXCR. Of 15,000 to 20,000 clones in the sample, roughly 26% are singletons; the top ten hold around 13%. Sequenced material: tumor tissue. The receptors derive from a female donor with papillary thyroid cancer or a benign thyroid nodule (not recorded which). Some clones in this sample may be carry-over from other donors' samples.

This clone occurred many times. The rearrangement joins TRBV19 to TRBJ2-1, with D maybe TRBD2 (6 bases). This CDR3 spans 14 amino acids. The germline CDR1 and CDR2 sequences are LNHDA and SQIVND (reference sequence). V dropped 3 bases and J dropped 0 bases, with 6 bases sitting between them. The CDR3 loop is CASSMGGSYNEQFF. As DNA, the CDR3 is TGTGCCAGTAGTATGGGGGGCTCCTACAATGAGCAGTTCTTC. Variable domain in full (rest from reference TRBV19 and TRBJ2-1): DGGITQSPKYLFRKEGQNVTLSCEQNLNHDAMYWYRQDPGQGLRLIYYSQIVNDFQKGDIAEGYSVSREKKESFPLTVTSAQKNPTAFYLCASSMGGSYNEQFFGPGTRLTVL.

This chain uses TRBV4-3 with TRBJ2-7; D is unclear. Germline values: CDR1 LGHNA, CDR2 YSLEER. The V end lost 1 base, the J end lost 0 bases, and 10 bases lay between the germline ends. CDR3 length equals 15 residues. The CDR3 DNA is TGCGCCAGCAGCCAAGGAACCACTTACTCCTACGAGCAGTACTTC. Protein product: CASSQGTTYSYEQYF.

The chain carries TRBV27 and TRBJ2-1; maybe TRBD2 (7 bases). The germline V gene encodes CDR1 MNHEY and CDR2 SMNVEV (reference sequence). The CDR3 loop spans 15 amino acids. Trimming stripped 5 bases from V and 9 bases from J, with 20 bases between. The CDR3 region is CASSLGAGAEREQFF. CDR3 bases: TGTGCCAGCAGTCTCGGGGCGGGGGCGGAACGTGAGCAGTTCTTC.

This clone rates as medium-sized. The V gene is TRBV19, the J gene TRBJ2-1; 7 bases are a match to TRBD1. Germline V gene data show CDR1 as LNHDA and CDR2 as SQIVND (reference sequence). V dropped 9 bases and J dropped 9; count of bases not matched to a gene: 5. CDR3 length equals 11 residues. The DNA for the CDR3 is TGTGCCAGCAGACAGGGAACTGAGCAGTTCTTC. This sequence encodes CASRQGTEQFF.

The sample holds many counts of this clone. The rearrangement uses TRBV11-1 and TRBJ1-1, with TRBD1 identical over 8 bases. The CDR3 contains 14 residues. Germline V gives CDR1 SGHAT, CDR2 FQDESV (reference sequence). V gave up 6 bases and J gave up 3 bases; unmatched junction bases: 6. CDR3 bases: TGTGCCAGCAGTGTTCAGGGGGCGCACACTGAAGCTTTCTTT. Translated, it gives CASSVQGAHTEAFF.

This rearrangement joins TRBV6-2 or TRBV6-3 to TRBJ1-3, with D unclear. V was shortened by 0 bases and J by 1 base, with 10 bases between the two germline ends. Germline V gives CDR1 MNHEY, CDR2 SVGEGT. This CDR3 region has 16 residues. CDR3 nucleotide sequence: TGTGCCAGCAGTTACTCCCGGCTGGCGTCTGGAAACACCATATATTTT. It encodes CASSYSRLASGNTIYF.

This clone is judged medium-sized (0.01 to 0.1%). The chain is built from TRBV12-3 or TRBV12-4 and TRBJ1-2; no clear D. There are 13 residues in the CDR3. Trimming took off 0 bases at V and 3 bases at J, with 5 bases between the two ends. The CDR3 nucleotides are TGTGCCAGCAGTTTAGCAGGGCACTATGGCTACACCTTC. This codes for CASSLAGHYGYTF.

This clone was seen only a few times. The genes are TRBV27 and TRBJ1-6, with D maybe TRBD1 (5 bases). The length of the CDR3 is 14 residues. Per the germline V gene, CDR1 is MNHEY and CDR2 is SMNVEV (reference sequence). Trimming took off 6 bases at V and 11 bases at J, with 17 bases between the two ends. The CDR3 bases are TGTGCCAGCAGCAGGATCCAGGGTTATCCACCCCTCCACTTT. Translated, it gives CASSRIQGYPPLHF.

The chain is built from TRBV4-1 and TRBJ1-2; TRBD1 matches at 7 bases. The length of the CDR3 is 14 residues. The trim removed 0 bases at V and 4 bases at J, leaving 2 bases unmatched. In germline, CDR1 is MGHRA, CDR2 YSYEKL. The CDR3 here is CASSQDRGSYGYTF. The CDR3 nucleotides read TGCGCCAGCAGCCAAGACAGGGGGTCCTATGGCTACACCTTC.

As concerns this clone: The junction departs from germline at one end; a sequencing error may be responsible. V is TRBV2 and J is TRBJ1-4; 9 positions match TRBD1. Germline CDR1 is SNHLY and CDR2 is FYNNEI. There are 15 residues in the CDR3. CDR3 loop: CAGTLIGDRDEKPFF. The CDR3 DNA reads as TGTGCCGGCACCCTAATAGGGGACAGGGATGAAAAACCGTTTTTT.

V usage is TRBV6-2 or TRBV6-3 and J usage is TRBJ2-3; 12 bases agree with TRBD1. With 2 bases clipped from V and 1 base from J, the junction kept 19 bases outside the gene matches. The CDR3 spans 22 residues. Germline loops: CDR1 MNHEY, CDR2 SVGEGT. CDR3 sequence reads: CASSYEGFPGTGGPFRTDTQYF. The CDR3 coding sequence is TGTGCCAGCAGTTACGAGGGGTTTCCCGGGACAGGGGGCCCGTTTCGCACAGATACGCAGTATTTT.

The V call is TRBV6-1, the J call TRBJ2-1; possibly TRBD2 for D (6 bases). The CDR3 has 16 residues. V was cut by 2 bases and J by 7 bases, with 18 bases left in between. Germline V CDR1 and CDR2: MNHNS, SASEGT. The CDR3: CASSERLDAYGNEQFF. The CDR3 DNA sequence: TGTGCCAGCAGTGAAAGACTAGATGCATACGGAAATGAGCAGTTCTTC.

This clone was observed a handful of times. The CDR3 spells CASSLLGTYGYTF. The CDR3 DNA reads TGTGCCAGCAGTTTATTAGGGACCTATGGCTACACCTTC. The V call is TRBV27, the J call TRBJ1-2; maybe TRBD1 (5 bases). The CDR3 extends over 13 amino acids. V was trimmed by 1 base and J by 4 bases, leaving 7 bases between them. Germline V lookup: CDR1 MNHEY, CDR2 SMNVEV (reference sequence).

The chain uses TRBV6-1 and TRBJ1-3; tentative D call: TRBD1 (5 bases). V gave up 6 bases and J gave up 0 bases, with 12 bases separating them. CDR3 length: 15 amino acids. CDR1 MNHNS and CDR2 SASEGT come from the germline V gene. This chain's CDR3 is CASRNQGPSGNTIYF. The CDR3 DNA reads as TGTGCCAGCAGAAACCAGGGTCCCTCTGGAAACACCATATATTTT.

This clone was picked up one time. The chain recombines TRBV5-6 with TRBJ2-2, with 9 bases lining up with TRBD2. Losses at the gene ends were 2 bases for V and 4 bases for J; bases not matched to a gene: 6. The germline V gene encodes CDR1 SGHDT and CDR2 YYEEEE. The CDR3 runs to 16 residues. Written as DNA, the CDR3 is TGTGCCAGCAGCTTTTTTCGGCGGGAGGGCACCGGGGAGCTGTTTTTT. This codes for CASSFFRREGTGELFF.

The gene calls are TRBV15 and TRBJ2-2; no clear D gene. The CDR3 length is 13 residues. The V gene lost 5 bases and the J gene lost 6 bases, with 10 bases spanning the gap. Per germline, CDR1 LNHNV and CDR2 YYDKDF (reference sequence). The CDR3 region has the DNA TGTGCCACCAGCGTAGAACACTCCGGGGAGCTGTTTTTT. Amino acid sequence: CATSVEHSGELFF.